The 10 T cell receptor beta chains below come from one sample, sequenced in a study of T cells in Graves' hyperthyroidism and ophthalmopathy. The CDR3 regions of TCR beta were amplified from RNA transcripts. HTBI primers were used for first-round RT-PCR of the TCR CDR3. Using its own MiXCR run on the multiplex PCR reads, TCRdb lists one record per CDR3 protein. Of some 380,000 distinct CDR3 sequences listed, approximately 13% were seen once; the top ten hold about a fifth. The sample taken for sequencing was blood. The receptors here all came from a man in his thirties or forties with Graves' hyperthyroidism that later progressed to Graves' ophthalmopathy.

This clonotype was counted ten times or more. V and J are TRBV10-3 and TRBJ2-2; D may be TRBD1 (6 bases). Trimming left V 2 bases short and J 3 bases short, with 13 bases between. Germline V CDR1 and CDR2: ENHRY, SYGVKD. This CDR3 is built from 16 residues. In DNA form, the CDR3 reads TGTGCCATCAGTGAGACGCGACCAGGGGACACCGGGGAGCTGTTTTTT. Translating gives CAISETRPGDTGELFF.

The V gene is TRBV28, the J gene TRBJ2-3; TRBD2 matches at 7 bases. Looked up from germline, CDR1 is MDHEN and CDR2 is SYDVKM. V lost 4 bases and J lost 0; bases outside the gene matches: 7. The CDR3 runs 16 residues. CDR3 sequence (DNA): TGTGCCAGCAGTTCCCTGGGGCGGGGGAGCACAGATACGCAGTATTTT. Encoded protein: CASSSLGRGSTDTQYF.

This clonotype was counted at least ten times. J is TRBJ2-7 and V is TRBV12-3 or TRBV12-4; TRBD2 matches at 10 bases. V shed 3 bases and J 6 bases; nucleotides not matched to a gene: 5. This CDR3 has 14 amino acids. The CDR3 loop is CASSFSGGGLEQYF. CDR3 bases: TGTGCCAGCAGTTTCAGCGGGGGGGGGCTCGAGCAGTACTTC.

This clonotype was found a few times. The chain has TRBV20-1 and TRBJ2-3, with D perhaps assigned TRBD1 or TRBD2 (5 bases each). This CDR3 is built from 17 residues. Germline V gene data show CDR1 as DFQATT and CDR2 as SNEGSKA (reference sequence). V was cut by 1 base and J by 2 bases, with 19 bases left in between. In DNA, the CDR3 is TGCAGTGCTAGAGCCCCCCCCGATAGGGGACCCACAGATACGCAGTATTTT. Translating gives CSARAPPDRGPTDTQYF.

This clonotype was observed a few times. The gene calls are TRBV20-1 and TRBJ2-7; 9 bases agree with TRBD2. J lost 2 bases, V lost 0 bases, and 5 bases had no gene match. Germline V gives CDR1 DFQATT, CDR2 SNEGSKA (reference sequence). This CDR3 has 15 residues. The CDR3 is CSARDAGGYAYEQYF. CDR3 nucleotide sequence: TGCAGTGCTAGAGATGCGGGGGGGTACGCCTACGAGCAGTACTTC.

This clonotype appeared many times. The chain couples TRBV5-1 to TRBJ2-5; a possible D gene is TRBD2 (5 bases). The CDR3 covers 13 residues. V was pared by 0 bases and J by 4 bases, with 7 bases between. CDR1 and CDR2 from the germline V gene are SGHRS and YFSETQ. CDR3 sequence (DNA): TGCGCCAGCAGCTTGGAGGCGGGAGAGACCCAGTACTTC. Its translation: CASSLEAGETQYF.

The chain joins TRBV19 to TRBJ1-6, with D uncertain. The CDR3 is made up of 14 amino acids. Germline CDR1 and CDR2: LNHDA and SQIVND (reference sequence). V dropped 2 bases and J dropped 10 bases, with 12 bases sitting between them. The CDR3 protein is CASSIFERSSPLHF. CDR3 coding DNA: TGTGCCAGTAGTATATTTGAGCGTTCATCACCCCTCCACTTT.

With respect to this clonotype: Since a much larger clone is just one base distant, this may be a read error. DNA for the CDR3: TGTGCCAGCAGTCCACTGCCAGGGGGGGAGGCCCAGTACTTC. This sequence encodes CASSPLPGGEAQYF. The chain employs TRBV12-3 or TRBV12-4 and TRBJ2-5; D possibly matches TRBD1 or TRBD2 (7 bases each). This CDR3 spans 14 amino acids. Trimming took off 5 bases at V and 9 bases at J, with 19 bases between the two ends.

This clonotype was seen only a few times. The CDR3 nucleotides read TGTGCCGTCACGAAAGCGGGGGGGCGTGTCGGGGAGCTGTTTTTT. It codes for CAVTKAGGRVGELFF. The V and J genes are TRBV6-1 and TRBJ2-2, with 10 bases aligning to TRBD2. V shed 11 bases and J 7 bases; nucleotides not matched to a gene: 13. The CDR3 spans 15 residues. Per germline, CDR1 MNHNS and CDR2 SASEGT.

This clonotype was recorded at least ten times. CDR3 loop: CASSDPQGLGNQPQHF. DNA of the CDR3: TGTGCCAGCAGTGACCCACAGGGACTGGGCAATCAGCCCCAGCATTTT. V and J are TRBV6-1 and TRBJ1-5; D possibly corresponds to TRBD1 (6 bases). With 3 bases removed from V and 2 bases from J, the gap between germline ends came to 14 bases. This CDR3 contains 16 residues. Germline CDR1 and CDR2: MNHNS and SASEGT.